This T cell receptor (beta chain) was captured by sequencing in a study of blood T cells in healthy people across ages. This clonotype occurred a few times. Combining a sample-barcoded 5' primer with a J-beta primer mix, a second PCR ran for roughly 7 to 11 cycles. TCRdb reprocessed the 5' RACE reads via MiXCR and lists one record per CDR3 protein. Among over a million distinct CDR3 sequences listed, 35% to 45% were seen once. Trimming took 2 bases from V and 4 from J, leaving 11 bases between them. This CDR3 spans 14 amino acids. Per germline, CDR1 ENHRY and CDR2 SYGVKD. The chain employs TRBV10-3 and TRBJ1-2; D is unclear. The source is a woman aged 18-29 years in good health. The sample comprised blood. The CDR3 bases are TGTGCCATCAGTGAGGCGGGCGAAAGCTATGGCTACACCTTC. Its translation is CAISEAGESYGYTF.